This T cell receptor (beta chain) emerged from a study of spatial heterogeneity in lung cancer. At the level of the study: Correlation of TCR transcript counts in tumor regions with a T cell module score from matched bulk RNA-seq was strong. General study points: Within tumors, counts of expanded alpha and beta TCRs tracked tumor mutation counts.

The CDR3 extends over 11 amino acids. CDR1 DFQATT and CDR2 SNEGSKA come from the germline V gene (reference sequence). V shed 6 bases and J 3 bases; nucleotides not matched to a gene: 1. To note about this clonotype: Antigen: not known.

TCRdb redid the calling of the 5' RACE reads with MiXCR, one entry per CDR3 protein. The data contain around 100,000 distinct CDR3 sequences, around 4.3% of them singletons. Time point specified: sample taken at primary tumor resection. The donors comprised about 69 untreated early-stage non-small cell lung cancer patients. In each case, whole RNA from tumor, nontumor lung or frozen PBMC was sequenced unsorted. The genes are TRBV20-1 and TRBJ1-2; 7 nucleotides match TRBD1. The sample consisted of lung tumor tissue, taken at surgery. This sequence originates from a male donor with early-stage non-small cell lung cancer. The DNA of the CDR3 is TGCAGTGCCGGGACAGACTATGGCTACACCTTC. Protein: CSAGTDYGYTF.